The 21 T cell receptor beta chains given below trace back to one sample, sequenced in a study of CD8 T cells in Susac syndrome. Random hexamers were used to reverse transcribe 0.5 to 1 ug of RNA. TCRdb analysed the immunoSEQ multiplex PCR reads with MiXCR anew, one entry per CDR3 protein. The data show some 150,000 distinct CDR3 sequences, approximately 93% seen once. The sample consisted of CD8+ T cells from PBMCs. The receptors here all came from a human donor with multiple sclerosis.

The J gene is TRBJ1-2, the V gene TRBV4-3; D might be TRBD1 (5 bases). Germline CDR1 and CDR2: LGHNA and YSLEER. The CDR3 has 16 residues. The ends were cut back, 3 bases at V and 8 bases at J, with 22 bases in the middle. The CDR3 is CASSHWGTVARRGYTF. The CDR3 DNA reads as TGCGCCAGCAGCCACTGGGGGACCGTCGCCCGGCGAGGCTACACCTTC.

The V gene is TRBV4-3, the J gene TRBJ2-1; D is possibly TRBD2 (5 bases). This CDR3 region has 17 residues. Trimming stripped 0 bases from V and 4 bases from J, with 16 bases between. Looked up from germline, CDR1 is LGHNA and CDR2 is YSLEER. Here the CDR3 reads CASSQDPSSEGYNEQFF. In nucleotides, the CDR3 is TGCGCCAGCAGCCAAGATCCCAGCTCCGAGGGATACAATGAGCAGTTCTTC.

The chain uses TRBV19 and TRBJ1-1, with D maybe TRBD1 (5 bases). V shed 1 base and J shed 4 bases, with 13 bases lying between them. Per germline, CDR1 LNHDA and CDR2 SQIVND (reference sequence). This CDR3 has 15 amino acids. Here the CDR3 reads CASSIGRFGGTEAFF. The DNA for the CDR3 is TGTGCCAGTAGTATAGGCCGGTTCGGGGGCACTGAAGCTTTCTTT.

This clonotype has just a few counts. The J gene is TRBJ2-2, the V gene TRBV5-1; D not resolved. Germline V gene sequence: CDR1 SGHRS, CDR2 YFSETQ. The V gene lost 0 bases and the J gene lost 2 bases, with 5 bases spanning the gap. CDR3 length equals 14 residues. The DNA for the CDR3 is TGCGCCAGCAGCTTGGGTAGAAACACCGGGGAGCTGTTTTTT. It codes for CASSLGRNTGELFF. The variable domain in full, with the rest retrieved from reference TRBV5-1 and TRBJ2-2, is KAGVTQTPRYLIKTRGQQVTLSCSPISGHRSVSWYQQTPGQGLQFLFEYFSETQRNKGNFPGRFSGRQFSNSRSEMNVSTLELGDSALYLCASSLGRNTGELFFGEGSRLTVL.

The chain carries TRBV30 and TRBJ1-4, with D unresolved. The germline V and J ends were trimmed by 3 bases and 10 bases, with 9 bases remaining between them. Germline CDR1 is GTSNPN and CDR2 is SVGIG (reference sequence). The CDR3 covers 11 residues. CDR3 coding DNA: TGTGCCTGGAGCCTGTCTGGAAAACTGTTTTTT. It codes for CAWSLSGKLFF. Looking up the rest from reference TRBV30 and TRBJ1-4 gives the full variable domain: SQTIHQWPATLVQPVGSPLSLECTVEGTSNPNLYWYRQAAGRGLQLLFYSVGIGQISSEVPQNLSASRPQDRQFILSSKKLLLSDSGFYLCAWSLSGKLFFGSGTQLSVL.

In nucleotides, the CDR3 is TGTGCCAGCTCGCCATACAGGGATACGTCCCTTGACAATGAGCAGTTCTTC. Protein product: CASSPYRDTSLDNEQFF. The chain links TRBV18 to TRBJ2-1; TRBD1 might be the D (6 bases). The CDR3 contains 17 residues. The germline V gene has CDR1 KGHSH and CDR2 LQKENI. Trimming stripped 6 bases from V and 5 bases from J, with 23 bases between.

This chain joins TRBV7-9 and TRBJ1-1; 8 nucleotides line up with TRBD1. Germline lookup yields CDR1 SEHNR and CDR2 FQNEAQ (reference sequence). Germline trimming cut 5 bases from V and 6 bases from J; bases unmatched to any gene: 2. The CDR3 has 12 residues. The DNA of the CDR3 is TGTGCCAGCAGCCGACAGGGGTCTGAAGCTTTCTTT. It specifies CASSRQGSEAFF. The entire variable domain, with the rest obtained from reference TRBV7-9 and TRBJ1-1, is as follows: DTGVSQNPRHKITKRGQNVTFRCDPISEHNRLYWYRQTLGQGPEFLTYFQNEAQLEKSRLLSDRFSAERPKGSFSTLEIQRTEQGDSAMYLCASSRQGSEAFFGQGTRLTVV.

The rearrangement joins TRBV11-2 to TRBJ2-2; possibly TRBD2 for D (6 bases). Germline-derived CDR1 and CDR2 are SGHAT and FQNNGV. The V end lost 5 bases, the J end lost 4 bases, and 17 bases lay between the germline ends. This CDR3 region has 16 residues. CDR3 nucleotide sequence: TGTGCCAGCAGCCCAAGGGGCCCGCGGGGCACCGGGGAGCTGTTTTTT. It is translated as CASSPRGPRGTGELFF.

The V gene is TRBV5-6, the J gene TRBJ2-6, with TRBD1 matching over 9 bases. The J segment lost 0 bases and the V segment lost 0 bases, leaving 7 bases of the junction unmatched. The CDR3 has 19 residues. The germline V gene has CDR1 SGHDT and CDR2 YYEEEE. Here the CDR3 DNA reads TGTGCCAGCAGCTTGGGTCGGGGGACAGGGTCCTCTGGGGCCAACGTCCTGACTTTC. It codes for CASSLGRGTGSSGANVLTF. The full variable domain, rest sourced from reference TRBV5-6 and TRBJ2-6, is DAGVTQSPTHLIKTRGQQVTLRCSPKSGHDTVSWYQQALGQGPQFIFQYYEEEERQRGNFPDRFSGHQFPNYSSELNVNALLLGDSALYLCASSLGRGTGSSGANVLTFGAGSRLTVL.

This chain joins TRBV4-1 and TRBJ2-3, with TRBD2 as a possible D gene (7 bases). Germline V gene data show CDR1 as MGHRA and CDR2 as YSYEKL. V was clipped by 0 bases and J by 1 base, with 26 bases between them. The CDR3 is made up of 21 amino acids. Here the CDR3 reads CASSQDRLPLGGRRGTDTQYF. Here the CDR3 DNA reads TGCGCCAGCAGCCAAGATCGGCTGCCCCTGGGGGGGCGTCGGGGCACAGATACGCAGTATTTT.

This clonotype has more than one count but fewer than ten. The chain joins TRBV20-1 to TRBJ2-1, with D maybe TRBD1 (5 bases). This CDR3 comprises 14 residues. With 3 bases removed from V and 0 bases from J, the gap between germline ends came to 9 bases. The germline gives CDR1 DFQATT, CDR2 SNEGSKA (reference sequence). CDR3 residues: CSARGRSSYNEQFF. Here the CDR3 DNA reads TGCAGTGCTAGGGGGCGGAGCTCCTACAATGAGCAGTTCTTC.

In this sample, this clonotype turned up once. V is TRBV12-5 and J is TRBJ1-2; D gene unclear. The ends were cut back, 6 bases at V and 7 bases at J, with 18 bases in the middle. Germline lookup yields CDR1 LGHNT and CDR2 FRNRAP. CDR3 size: 14 residues. CDR3 sequence: CASGTGPPLLGYTF. In nucleotides, the CDR3 is TGTGCTAGTGGGACCGGACCCCCCCTCCTTGGCTACACCTTC.

This clonotype was observed once. Written as DNA, the CDR3 is TGTGCCTGGAGTATGACAGATTACAATGAGCAGTTCTTC. This encodes CAWSMTDYNEQFF. V is TRBV30 and J is TRBJ2-1, with D possibly TRBD1 on 5 matching bases. Trimming pared 2 bases from V and 4 bases from J, leaving 9 bases between. Germline V gives CDR1 GTSNPN, CDR2 SVGIG (reference sequence). There are 13 residues in the CDR3.

V and J are TRBV27 and TRBJ2-3, with D possibly TRBD2 on 6 matching bases. V lost 0 bases to trimming and J lost 7 bases, with 8 bases between them. The CDR3 has 13 residues. Germline CDR1 reads MNHEY; CDR2 reads SMNVEV (reference sequence). As DNA, the CDR3 is TGTGCCAGCAGTTTATCGACTAGAAATACGCAGTATTTT. Protein product: CASSLSTRNTQYF.

The chain joins TRBV3-1 to TRBJ2-3; 7 bases fit TRBD2. The CDR3 sequence is 18 residues long. CDR1 LGHDT and CDR2 YNNKEL come from the germline V gene (reference sequence). After removal of 2 bases from V and 2 bases from J, the junction contained 13 bases not matched to a gene. CDR3 DNA sequence: TGTGCCAGCAGCCAAAGTATCCGGGGGGACCCTGACACAGATACGCAGTATTTT. It is translated as CASSQSIRGDPDTDTQYF.

The chain has TRBV6-5 and TRBJ1-2; D unclear. The CDR3 loop spans 14 amino acids. Trimming shortened V by 0 bases and J by 5 bases, and 10 bases separated the two germline ends. CDR1 and CDR2 (germline): MNHEY, SVGAGI. CDR3 sequence (DNA): TGTGCCAGCAGTTACTCGGATCGAGAATATGGCTACACCTTC. This gives the protein CASSYSDREYGYTF.

CDR3 amino acids: CASSLVGINQPQHF. The DNA of the CDR3 is TGTGCCAGCAGCTTAGTGGGCATCAATCAGCCCCAGCATTTT. J is TRBJ1-5 and V is TRBV7-9; D ambiguous. The CDR3 runs to 14 residues. The germline CDR1 and CDR2 sequences are SEHNR and FQNEAQ (reference sequence). V was trimmed by 1 base and J by 3 bases, leaving 7 bases between them.

This clonotype was seen a single time. The gene calls are TRBV6-2 or TRBV6-3 and TRBJ1-5, with no clear D. Germline V gene lookup returns CDR1 MNHEY and CDR2 SVGEGT. V was clipped by 5 bases and J by 7 bases, with 15 bases between them. The CDR3 contains 14 residues. Here the CDR3 DNA reads TGTGCCAGCAGTGCGGACCAATTGAGGCAGCCCCAGCATTTT. The encoded protein is CASSADQLRQPQHF.

V is TRBV29-1 and J is TRBJ1-2; no definite D call. V was shortened by 7 bases and J by 8 bases, with 14 bases between the two germline ends. The V gene's germline CDR1 is SQVTM and CDR2 ANQGSEA. This CDR3 comprises 11 residues. DNA for the CDR3: TGCAGCGGGTTAGGGAGAGAGGGCTACACCTTC. This encodes CSGLGREGYTF.

The chain recombines TRBV7-8 with TRBJ2-1; the D is unclear. From germline, CDR1 is SGHVS and CDR2 FQNEAQ. This CDR3 is 12 amino acids long. Trimming left V 5 bases short and J 9 bases short, with 11 bases between. Written as DNA, the CDR3 is TGTGCCAGCAGCCGTCCCCGTGGTGAGCAGTTCTTC. Its translation is CASSRPRGEQFF.

The rearrangement links TRBV29-1 to TRBJ1-2; unclear D gene. The CDR3 length is 11 residues. V lost 7 bases and J lost 6, with 12 bases in between. CDR1 SQVTM and CDR2 ANQGSEA come from the germline V gene. In DNA form, the CDR3 reads TGCAGCGCTGTAGGACCGGATGGCTACACCTTC. Translated, it gives CSAVGPDGYTF.